The 32 T cell receptor beta chains below all came from one sample that was sequenced in a study of blood T cells in healthy people across ages. The second PCR ran about 6 to 12 cycles with a sample-barcoded 5' primer and J-beta primers. TCRdb itself ran the 5' RACE reads through MiXCR, one entry per CDR3 protein. The table records 780,000 or so distinct CDR3 sequences, about 61% of them present only once. Sequencing input: blood. These receptors all come from a man aged 35-49 years in good health.

Only a few counts were recorded for this clonotype. The rearrangement uses TRBV7-3 and TRBJ2-3; the D is unclear. The V end was cut by 4 bases, the J end by 0 bases, with 11 bases between. Germline V CDR1 and CDR2: SGHTA, FQGTGA. The CDR3 sequence is 15 residues long. CDR3 DNA sequence: TGTGCCAGCAGCTCCCAAACACTCAGCACAGATACGCAGTATTTT. It specifies CASSSQTLSTDTQYF.

CDR3 nucleotide sequence: TGCAGCGTTGATGTGTCGGGAGGGCCGAACACCGGGGAGCTGTTTTTT. This translates into CSVDVSGGPNTGELFF. The chain employs TRBV29-1 and TRBJ2-2; 8 bases agree with TRBD2. CDR1 SQVTM and CDR2 ANQGSEA come from the germline V gene. The junction had 6 bases not matched to a gene; V was cut back by 3 bases and J by 0 bases. The CDR3 consists of 16 residues.

The chain joins TRBV3-1 to TRBJ2-3, with D uncertain. With 1 base removed from V and 9 bases from J, the gap between germline ends came to 11 bases. The CDR3 sequence is 13 residues long. The germline V gene encodes CDR1 LGHDT and CDR2 YNNKEL (reference sequence). CDR3 in amino acids: CASSQGLETTQYF. In nucleotides, the CDR3 is TGTGCCAGCAGCCAAGGACTGGAGACAACGCAGTATTTT.

Only a few counts were recorded for this clonotype. The V call is TRBV29-1, the J call TRBJ2-1; D is possibly TRBD1 (6 bases). Trimming cost V 5 bases and J 10 bases, with 15 bases left between them. The CDR3 sequence is 12 residues long. Germline lookup yields CDR1 SQVTM and CDR2 ANQGSEA. Written as DNA, the CDR3 is TGCAGCGTTCAGGGCTTGGACAGAGAGCAGTTCTTC. Amino acid sequence: CSVQGLDREQFF.

V and J are TRBV10-3 and TRBJ1-2; D gene ambiguous. V lost 0 bases and J lost 0, with 8 bases in between. Per germline, CDR1 ENHRY and CDR2 SYGVKD. The CDR3 length is 15 residues. The CDR3 DNA reads as TGTGCCATCAGTGAGTCTGGGGATCCTAACTATGGCTACACCTTC. Its protein is CAISESGDPNYGYTF.

This clonotype came up a few times. The rearrangement uses TRBV6-6 and TRBJ2-4; D possibly uses TRBD1 or TRBD2 (6 bases each). The V gene lost 5 bases and the J gene lost 5 bases, with 16 bases spanning the gap. The CDR3 is 15 residues long. Germline V gives CDR1 MNHNY, CDR2 SVGAGI (reference sequence). The CDR3 coding sequence is TGTGCCAGCAGTACGCTCGGGGGCCTTGAAAACATTCAGTACTTC. Its protein product is CASSTLGGLENIQYF.

The chain is built from TRBV28 and TRBJ2-7, with TRBD2 matching 14 bases. Germline CDR1 reads MDHEN; CDR2 reads SYDVKM. The CDR3 length is 16 residues. V was clipped by 5 bases and J by 4 bases; unmatched bases: 7. CDR3 sequence: CASSGTSGSIGYEQYF. Written as DNA, the CDR3 is TGTGCCAGCAGTGGGACTAGCGGGAGTATAGGGTACGAGCAGTACTTC.

The sample holds one count of this clonotype. V and J are TRBV12-3 or TRBV12-4 and TRBJ1-2, with D hard to call. This CDR3 has 12 amino acids. V shed 4 bases and J shed 3 bases, with 6 bases lying between them. The CDR3 DNA is TGTGCCAGCAGTTCCCCTGACTATGGCTACACCTTC. Translating it yields CASSSPDYGYTF.

Here the CDR3 reads CASSLWEGETDTQYF. In DNA form, the CDR3 reads TGTGCCAGCAGTTTATGGGAGGGCGAGACAGATACGCAGTATTTT. V gene TRBV2 combines with J gene TRBJ2-3; 7 bases match TRBD2. The junction had 8 bases not matched to a gene; V was cut back by 5 bases and J by 3 bases. Germline values: CDR1 SNHLY, CDR2 FYNNEI. The CDR3 has 15 residues.

This clonotype was found a few times. V usage is TRBV29-1 and J usage is TRBJ2-5; D may match TRBD1 or TRBD2 (5 bases each). Germline CDR1 reads SQVTM; CDR2 reads ANQGSEA. The length of the CDR3 is 15 residues. The V end was cut by 3 bases, the J end by 5 bases, with 19 bases between. CDR3 in amino acids: CSVDRGGGVVETQYF. In nucleotides, the CDR3 is TGCAGCGTTGATAGGGGTGGAGGTGTTGTGGAGACCCAGTACTTC.

V and J are TRBV28 and TRBJ1-6, with 8 bases fitting TRBD1. Germline values: CDR1 MDHEN, CDR2 SYDVKM. CDR3 length: 16 residues. The V and J ends lost 5 bases and 9 bases, in that order; junction bases with no gene match: 12. Written as DNA, the CDR3 is TGTGCCAGCAGTCCAGGTCGGACAGGGAGAGTTTCACCCCTCCACTTT. Amino acids: CASSPGRTGRVSPLHF.

CDR3 sequence (DNA): TGTGCCACCTTACAATTAGGGGAGAAAAACATTCAGTACTTC. Translating it yields CATLQLGEKNIQYF. V and J are TRBV7-8 and TRBJ2-4; D may be TRBD1 or TRBD2 (5 bases each). Germline assignment: CDR1 SGHVS and CDR2 FQNEAQ. Trimming cost V 10 bases and J 4 bases, with 17 bases left between them. The CDR3 has 14 amino acids.

The sample holds a few counts of this clonotype. V is TRBV12-3 or TRBV12-4 and J is TRBJ2-3; 8 bases are a match to TRBD1. Trimming took 4 bases from V and 4 from J; bases not matched to a gene: 7. The CDR3 is 15 residues long. The CDR3 is CASSSTGGVSDTQYF. The CDR3 DNA is TGTGCCAGCAGTTCAACAGGGGGAGTTTCAGATACGCAGTATTTT.

The V call is TRBV20-1, the J call TRBJ2-7; possibly TRBD2 for D (5 bases). This CDR3 region has 15 residues. The V end lost 3 bases, the J end lost 7 bases, and 22 bases lay between the germline ends. The germline CDR1 and CDR2 sequences are DFQATT and SNEGSKA (reference sequence). The DNA for the CDR3 is TGCAGTGCTAGTCCCGTAACTAGGGCACACAATGAGCAGTACTTC. Protein product: CSASPVTRAHNEQYF.

This rearrangement joins TRBV6-5 to TRBJ1-2, with D tentatively TRBD1 (5 bases). From germline, CDR1 is MNHEY and CDR2 SVGAGI. The CDR3 is 14 residues long. Trimming took 5 bases from V and 4 from J, leaving 14 bases between them. The CDR3: CASSNPDRAYGYTF. The CDR3 DNA follows: TGTGCCAGCAGTAATCCAGACAGAGCCTATGGCTACACCTTC.

J is TRBJ2-1 and V is TRBV12-3 or TRBV12-4; D possibly corresponds to TRBD2 (5 bases). The CDR3 consists of 13 residues. V was clipped by 8 bases and J by 7 bases, with 15 bases between them. CDR3 protein: CASGRSRVNEQFF. DNA of the CDR3: TGTGCCAGCGGACGTTCGCGGGTTAATGAGCAGTTCTTC.

V and J are TRBV3-1 and TRBJ1-2; TRBD1 might be the D (5 bases). There are 16 residues in the CDR3. V shed 1 base and J shed 6 bases, with 18 bases lying between them. Germline V lookup: CDR1 LGHDT, CDR2 YNNKEL (reference sequence). Written as DNA, the CDR3 is TGTGCCAGCAGCCAAGGTAGCGGAGGGACCCTCGATGGCTACACCTTC. Translated: CASSQGSGGTLDGYTF.

The chain carries TRBV7-9 and TRBJ2-6, with 10 bases identical to TRBD1. Germline CDR1 and CDR2: SEHNR and FQNEAQ (reference sequence). The V segment lost 5 bases and the J segment 1 base; nucleotides outside the gene matches: 14. CDR3 length equals 20 residues. Here the CDR3 DNA reads TGTGCCAGCAGCCGATCCACGGGACAGGGGAGGTATTCTGGGGCCAACGTCCTGACTTTC. This gives the protein CASSRSTGQGRYSGANVLTF.

This chain joins TRBV20-1 and TRBJ1-1; a possible D gene is TRBD1 (6 bases). Germline V gene sequence: CDR1 DFQATT, CDR2 SNEGSKA (reference sequence). The CDR3 runs 13 residues. CDR3 DNA: TGCACCCTAACAGGGAAGTTGAACACTGAAGCTTTCTTT. Translation: CTLTGKLNTEAFF.

This clonotype was observed a handful of times. The chain uses TRBV20-1 and TRBJ2-7, with no clear D. The CDR3 has 13 amino acids. V gave up 2 bases and J gave up 5 bases, with 13 bases separating them. Germline V gene data show CDR1 as DFQATT and CDR2 as SNEGSKA (reference sequence). The CDR3 DNA reads TGCAGTGCTAGAATCCCGGGTAAACACGAGCAGTACTTC. It yields the protein CSARIPGKHEQYF.

In this sample, this clonotype turned up many times. CDR3 sequence (DNA): TGTGCCAGCAGTTTATGGAGGCTAGCGGGAGGTCCCGGGGAGCTGTTTTTT. Its protein is CASSLWRLAGGPGELFF. This chain joins TRBV28 and TRBJ2-2, with TRBD2 matching over 11 bases. This CDR3 is built from 17 residues. The germline CDR1 and CDR2 sequences are MDHEN and SYDVKM. The V gene end was trimmed by 0 bases and the J gene end by 6 bases; junction bases not matched to a gene: 6. Complete variable domain (other parts from reference TRBV28 and TRBJ2-2): DVKVTQSSRYLVKRTGEKVFLECVQDMDHENMFWYRQDPGLGLRLIYFSYDVKMKEKGDIPEGYSVSREKKERFSLILESASTNQTSMYLCASSLWRLAGGPGELFFGEGSRLTVL.

The CDR3 DNA is TGCGCCAGCAGCTTGGGGCTAGCGGGATTAGCTGATACGCAGTATTTT. It specifies CASSLGLAGLADTQYF. This chain joins TRBV5-1 and TRBJ2-3; TRBD2 matches 9 bases. Germline loops: CDR1 SGHRS, CDR2 YFSETQ. The CDR3 length is 16 residues. V dropped 0 bases and J dropped 6; count of bases not matched to a gene: 8.

The rearrangement uses TRBV4-2 and TRBJ1-1, with D unresolved. V lost 2 bases and J 1 base, leaving 11 bases between the germline ends. Germline loops: CDR1 LGHNA, CDR2 YNFKEQ. CDR3 size: 15 residues. This chain's CDR3 is CASSQRTEENTEAFF. The CDR3 DNA is TGTGCCAGCAGCCAACGCACCGAAGAGAACACTGAAGCTTTCTTT.

This clonotype showed up just a few times. The genes are TRBV28 and TRBJ2-7; D is unresolved. The better agreement between TRBJ2-4 and the DNA end casts doubt on the J call. Germline CDR1 reads MDHEN; CDR2 reads SYDVKM. The CDR3 is 12 residues long. The CDR3 DNA reads as TGTGCCAGCAGTTTTCCCAAAAACATTCAGTACTTC. It is translated as CASSFPKNIQYF.

This clonotype was observed a few times. The rearrangement uses TRBV5-1 and TRBJ2-7; TRBD2 matches at 9 bases. Germline V lookup: CDR1 SGHRS, CDR2 YFSETQ. The V gene end was trimmed by 0 bases and the J gene end by 5 bases; junction bases not matched to a gene: 3. This CDR3 region has 14 residues. The CDR3, as DNA: TGCGCCAGCAGCTTGGTGGCTAGCGGGAACGAGCAGTACTTC. It encodes CASSLVASGNEQYF.

This rearrangement joins TRBV20-1 to TRBJ2-2; TRBD2 matches at 7 bases. Germline CDR1 and CDR2: DFQATT and SNEGSKA (reference sequence). The CDR3 totals 14 residues. The ends lost 3 bases at V and 1 base at J; junction bases unmatched: 2. This chain's CDR3 is CSARTSRNTGELFF. The CDR3 DNA is TGCAGTGCTAGGACTAGCCGGAACACCGGGGAGCTGTTTTTT.

The V call is TRBV20-1, the J call TRBJ2-7, with TRBD1 as a possible D gene (6 bases). The CDR3 has 12 residues. Germline CDR1 DFQATT, CDR2 SNEGSKA (reference sequence). V gave up 1 base and J gave up 10 bases, with 14 bases separating them. The DNA for the CDR3 is TGCAGTGCTAGAGTCCCGACAGGACAACAGTACTTC. It specifies CSARVPTGQQYF.

The V call is TRBV28, the J call TRBJ2-5; no clear D gene. V was cut by 4 bases and J by 2 bases, with 11 bases left in between. Germline V gives CDR1 MDHEN, CDR2 SYDVKM. This CDR3 spans 14 amino acids. In DNA form, the CDR3 reads TGTGCCAGCAGTTCCACGTTGGGGCAAGAGACCCAGTACTTC. As protein: CASSSTLGQETQYF.

J is TRBJ2-5 and V is TRBV7-3, with unresolved D. Germline CDR1 is SGHTA and CDR2 is FQGTGA. CDR3 length equals 14 residues. The V gene lost 1 base and the J gene lost 11 bases, with 17 bases spanning the gap. In nucleotides, the CDR3 is TGTGCCAGCAGCTTAATGGCCAAGTCCGATGAGCAGTACTTC. Amino acids: CASSLMAKSDEQYF. Filled out from reference TRBV7-3 and TRBJ2-5, the complete variable domain reads GAGVSQTPSNKVTEKGKYVELRCDPISGHTALYWYRQSLGQGPEFLIYFQGTGAADDSGLPNDRFFAVRPEGSVSTLKIQRTERGDSAVYLCASSLMAKSDEQYFGPGTRLLVL.

The chain recombines TRBV12-3 or TRBV12-4 with TRBJ2-1; D is unclear. The CDR3 covers 13 residues. Trimming removed 2 bases at V and 4 bases at J, with 6 bases between. CDR3 residues: CASSLLVYNEQFF. CDR3 bases: TGTGCCAGCAGTTTATTGGTGTACAATGAGCAGTTCTTC.

This clonotype occurred a few times. The chain has TRBV20-1 and TRBJ2-3, with D hard to call. The CDR3 runs 14 residues. V was pared by 3 bases and J by 5 bases, with 15 bases between. Per the germline V gene, CDR1 is DFQATT and CDR2 is SNEGSKA (reference sequence). The CDR3 coding sequence is TGCAGTGCTAGTCCGCCCCAGTCCGGAGATACGCAGTATTTT. Translated: CSASPPQSGDTQYF.

This clonotype turned up a few times. The chain recombines TRBV25-1 with TRBJ2-3; a possible D gene is TRBD2 (5 bases). The CDR3 length is 12 residues. Germline values: CDR1 MGHDK, CDR2 SYGVNS. The germline V and J ends were trimmed by 8 bases and 2 bases, with 8 bases remaining between them. The CDR3 loop reads CASGLFTDTQYF. As DNA, the CDR3 is TGTGCCAGCGGACTTTTCACAGATACGCAGTATTTT. The full variable domain, completed using reference TRBV25-1 and TRBJ2-3, is EADIYQTPRYLVIGTGKKITLECSQTMGHDKMYWYQQDPGMELHLIHYSYGVNSTEKGDLSSESTVSRIRTEHFPLTLESARPSHTSQYLCASGLFTDTQYFGPGTRLTVL.